Listed below are T cell receptor beta chains from one sample, sequenced in a study of CD8+CD57+ T cells in acquired aplastic anemia. TCRdb processed the reads anew with MiXCR; each CDR3 protein has one entry. The sample records just over 450,000 distinct CDR3 sequences, roughly a third being singletons. The sequenced sample consisted of sorted CD4+, CD8+, or CD8+CD57+ T cells (not recorded which) from PBMCs. These receptor sequences come from a human donor with aplastic anemia. The CDR3 runs from the conserved cysteine through the conserved F or W. D genes are given only for firm matches. Size is omitted from some rows. Given values are once, few, many or a class for expanded clones.

v_call	clone_size	d_call	j_call	cdr3_nt	cdr3_aa
TRBV7-3	NA	NA	TRBJ1-6	TGTGCCAGCAGTTTGGACAGAGAGGATAATTCACCCCTCCACTTT	CASSLDREDNSPLHF
TRBV25-1	NA	TRBD1	TRBJ1-2	TGTGCCAGCAGTGAATGGACCGGGACAGGGGGGGAGTACACCTTC	CASSEWTGTGGEYTF
TRBV9	once	NA	TRBJ1-1	TGTGCCAGCAGCACAAAGGGTTCCACTGAAGCTTTCTTT	CASSTKGSTEAFF
TRBV6-1	many	TRBD1	TRBJ2-7	TGTGCCAGCAGCCGAGGACAGGGCTTCTCCTACGAGCAGTACTTC	CASSRGQGFSYEQYF
TRBV4-1	NA	TRBD1	TRBJ1-4	TGCGCCAGCAGCCGCCCTAGGGGGCAGGGCTCCGAAAAACTGTTTTTT	CASSRPRGQGSEKLFF
TRBV12-3/TRBV12-4	many	NA	TRBJ2-7	TGTGCCAGCAGCCCATCGGGACACGCGGCATACGAGCAGTACTTC	CASSPSGHAAYEQYF
TRBV6-5	few	NA	TRBJ2-1	TGTGCCAGCAGTTACACGGATGAGCAGTTCTTC	CASSYTDEQFF
TRBV4-2	many	TRBD1	TRBJ1-2	TGTGCCAGCAGCCACCTCGGACAGGATGGCTACACCTTC	CASSHLGQDGYTF
TRBV29-1	NA	NA	TRBJ2-2	TGCAGCGTTGCTAGAGTTTCAGGAGGGCAGAACACCGGGGAGCTGTTTTTT	CSVARVSGGQNTGELFF
TRBV19	NA	NA	TRBJ2-7	TGTGCCAGTAGTATGGGTGGGACGGCCGAATACGAGCAGTACTTC	CASSMGGTAEYEQYF
TRBV20-1	many	TRBD1	TRBJ1-2	TGCAGTGCCAAACCCGCAGGGGGGCATGGCTACACCTTC	CSAKPAGGHGYTF
TRBV12-3/TRBV12-4	NA	NA	TRBJ1-3	TGTGCCAGCAGTTTTAGGCTGGGGACGGCTGGAAACACCATATATTTT	CASSFRLGTAGNTIYF
TRBV20-1	many	TRBD1	TRBJ1-6	TGCAGTGCTAAAGGAGGAGGGGGCGATTCACCCCTCCACTTT	CSAKGGGGDSPLHF
TRBV6-1	many	NA	TRBJ1-2	TGTGCCAGCAGTCCCGGCTATGGCTACACCTTC	CASSPGYGYTF
TRBV6-1	few	NA	TRBJ2-7	TGTGCCAGCAGTGAAGCGGGGGGCAATACCTACGAGCAGTACTTC	CASSEAGGNTYEQYF
TRBV7-3	few	TRBD1	TRBJ2-5	TGTGCCAGCAGCTCACCGGGACAGGGAAAAGAGACCCAGTACTTC	CASSSPGQGKETQYF
TRBV30	few	NA	TRBJ2-5	TGTGCCTGGTCGAGGACAGAAGAGACCCAGTACTTC	CAWSRTEETQYF
TRBV12-5	NA	TRBD1	TRBJ2-5	TGTGCTAGTGGTCCGGACGGACAGGGGTTTGAGACCCAGTACTTC	CASGPDGQGFETQYF
TRBV9	NA	NA	TRBJ1-1	TGTGCCAGCAGCGTAGATGAGGCAGAACCCGATCGGGGGTACCTGAACACTGAAGCTTTTTTT	CASSVDEAEPDRGYLNTEAFF
TRBV6-1	few	TRBD2	TRBJ2-5	TGTGCCAGCAGCAGACTAGCGGGGGAAGAGACCCAGTACTTC	CASSRLAGEETQYF
TRBV12-3/TRBV12-4	many	NA	TRBJ1-3	TGTGCCAGCAGTTCTGCGGACTCTGGAAACACCATATATTTT	CASSSADSGNTIYF
TRBV20-1	few	NA	TRBJ2-5	TGCAGTGCTAGAACGGGAGCAGACCAAGAGACCCAGTACTTC	CSARTGADQETQYF
TRBV7-9	many	NA	TRBJ1-6	TGTGCCAGCAGGTTCGACAGCTTAAATTCACCCCTCCACTTT	CASRFDSLNSPLHF
TRBV2	many	NA	TRBJ2-5	TGTGCCAGCAGCGCCGGTGGTAGTTCACAAGAGACCCAGTACTTC	CASSAGGSSQETQYF
TRBV2	many	NA	TRBJ2-3	TGTGCCAGCCTAGGGGTTCCTAGCACAGATACGCAGTATTTT	CASLGVPSTDTQYF
TRBV7-3	many	TRBD2	TRBJ2-5	TGTGCCAGCGGCAGGCGGGAGGGAGAGACCCAGTACTTC	CASGRREGETQYF
TRBV10-2	few	NA	TRBJ1-1	TGCGCCTCGGCGAACACTGAAGCTTTCTTT	CASANTEAFF
TRBV12-3/TRBV12-4	few	NA	TRBJ1-5	TGTGCCAGCAGTTCGTCATACGATCTACATTTTTTCAGCAATCAGCCCCAGCATTTT	CASSSSYDLHFFSNQPQHF
TRBV29-1	NA	NA	TRBJ1-2	TGCAGCGTGACCGGGACAACCTATGGCTACACCTTC	CSVTGTTYGYTF
TRBV6-1	few	NA	TRBJ1-6	TGTGCCAGCAGTGAAGCGATCGGACCGGGAGGGTCACCCCTCCACTTT	CASSEAIGPGGSPLHF
TRBV7-9	many	TRBD1	TRBJ2-7	TGTGCCAGCAGCATTTCCGGGACAGACGAGCAGTACTTC	CASSISGTDEQYF
TRBV30	few	TRBD1	TRBJ1-3	TGTGCCTGGAGTCAGGGGGCCTTAGGAAACACCATATATTTT	CAWSQGALGNTIYF
TRBV6-2/TRBV6-3	NA	NA	TRBJ1-6	TGTGCCAGCAGTTACGACCGCCTAAATTCACCCCTCCACTTT	CASSYDRLNSPLHF
TRBV2	few	NA	TRBJ2-7	TGTGCCAGCAGCGATTCTCGGGGAAGCTCCTACGAGCAGTACTTC	CASSDSRGSSYEQYF
TRBV11-1	NA	TRBD2	TRBJ2-7	TGTGCCAGCAGCTCTGGACTAGCGGCGCGCTACGAGCAGTACTTC	CASSSGLAARYEQYF
TRBV5-8	NA	NA	TRBJ2-6	TGTGCCAGCAGCCTCAGTTATTCTGGGGCCAACGTCCTGACTTTC	CASSLSYSGANVLTF